Following are 15 T cell receptor beta chains from one sample sequenced in a study of shared clonotypes between healthy human individuals. Clones were read by immunoSEQ multiplex PCR, and TCRdb kept only the in-frame ones, dropping some. The sample consists of some 1.4 million clones, roughly 95% of them appearing once. The sequencing sample was made of naive CD4+ T cells sorted from blood. Noted subset: CD45RA+ positively selected. These receptors all stem from a man aged 25 to 45 in good health.

The rearrangement links TRBV7-2 to TRBJ1-5; 12 nucleotides agree with TRBD1. The CDR3 loop spans 18 amino acids. CDR1 SGHTA and CDR2 FQGNSA come from the germline V gene. With 5 bases clipped from V and 2 bases from J, the junction kept 10 bases outside the gene matches. The CDR3 sequence is CASSVGTGGLIRNQPQHF. The DNA of the CDR3 is TGTGCCAGCAGCGTCGGGACAGGGGGCCTAATCCGCAATCAGCCCCAGCATTTT.

The V call is TRBV7-8, the J call TRBJ1-4; D might be TRBD1 (5 bases). The length of the CDR3 is 16 residues. Between the trimmed V and J ends, which lost 1 base and 6 bases, there was a span of 15 bases. Looked up from germline, CDR1 is SGHVS and CDR2 is FQNEAQ. The DNA of the CDR3 is TGTGCCAGCAGCTTAGAGGGGTTGGGGATTGATGAAAAACTGTTTTTT. Translated: CASSLEGLGIDEKLFF.

The rearrangement links TRBV5-1 to TRBJ2-1; the match to TRBD2 covers 15 bases. CDR3 length equals 15 residues. CDR1 and CDR2 (germline): SGHRS, YFSETQ. The trim removed 4 bases at V and 7 bases at J, leaving 3 bases unmatched. CDR3 region: CASSHGTSGRNEQFF. CDR3 DNA: TGCGCCAGCAGCCACGGGACTAGCGGGAGGAATGAGCAGTTCTTC. Based on the CDR3 plus reference TRBV5-1 and TRBJ2-1, the full variable domain is KAGVTQTPRYLIKTRGQQVTLSCSPISGHRSVSWYQQTPGQGLQFLFEYFSETQRNKGNFPGRFSGRQFSNSRSEMNVSTLELGDSALYLCASSHGTSGRNEQFFGPGTRLTVL.

This chain connects TRBV28 to TRBJ2-7, with 7 bases identical to TRBD2. Germline-derived CDR1 and CDR2 are MDHEN and SYDVKM. Trimming removed 0 bases from V and 2 bases from J; junction bases left unmatched: 4. The CDR3 is made up of 15 amino acids. The DNA for the CDR3 is TGTGCCAGCAGTTTATGGAGCGGGAAGGCCTACGAGCAGTACTTC. It codes for CASSLWSGKAYEQYF. The whole variable domain, remainder taken from reference TRBV28 and TRBJ2-7, is DVKVTQSSRYLVKRTGEKVFLECVQDMDHENMFWYRQDPGLGLRLIYFSYDVKMKEKGDIPEGYSVSREKKERFSLILESASTNQTSMYLCASSLWSGKAYEQYFGPGTRLTVT.

The chain combines TRBV6-5 with TRBJ2-7, with D hard to call. Per germline, CDR1 MNHEY and CDR2 SVGAGI. The ends were cut back, 0 bases at V and 6 bases at J, with 6 bases in the middle. The CDR3 extends over 12 amino acids. The CDR3 DNA follows: TGTGCCAGCAGTTACTCGAGAAGCGAGCAGTACTTC. Protein: CASSYSRSEQYF.

The genes are TRBV11-2 and TRBJ2-1; perhaps TRBD1 as D (5 bases). The CDR3 runs 16 residues. Germline V CDR1 and CDR2: SGHAT, FQNNGV. V lost 2 bases to trimming and J lost 2 bases, with 13 bases between them. The CDR3 reads CASSLWGRVTYNEQFF. In nucleotides, the CDR3 is TGTGCCAGCAGCTTATGGGGCAGGGTAACCTACAATGAGCAGTTCTTC.

The chain links TRBV7-9 to TRBJ2-3; TRBD1 is a possible D gene (5 bases). Trimming cost V 4 bases and J 0 bases, with 20 bases left between them. From germline, CDR1 is SEHNR and CDR2 FQNEAQ (reference sequence). CDR3 length equals 18 residues. CDR3 region: CASSSLVGQSSSTDTQYF. CDR3 sequence (DNA): TGTGCCAGCAGCTCTCTTGTGGGGCAGAGCTCTAGCACAGATACGCAGTATTTT.

The J gene is TRBJ2-2, the V gene TRBV6-1, with TRBD2 identical over 7 bases. Trimming took 11 bases from V and 1 from J; bases not matched to a gene: 4. The CDR3 consists of 13 residues. Germline CDR1 MNHNS, CDR2 SASEGT. The CDR3 bases are TGTGCCGGTCTAGCGGAGAACACCGGGGAGCTGTTTTTT. It encodes CAGLAENTGELFF.

The V gene is TRBV7-8, the J gene TRBJ2-7; 9 bases fit TRBD2. The germline gives CDR1 SGHVS, CDR2 FQNEAQ. V dropped 1 base and J dropped 3; count of bases not matched to a gene: 4. CDR3 size: 15 residues. The CDR3 loop reads CASSLVAGDRYEQYF. CDR3 DNA: TGTGCCAGCAGCTTAGTAGCGGGAGATCGCTACGAGCAGTACTTC.

J is TRBJ2-2 and V is TRBV2, with TRBD1 matching 7 bases. The CDR3 sequence is 17 residues long. V lost 6 bases to trimming and J lost 3 bases; unmatched junction nucleotides: 13. Germline V lookup: CDR1 SNHLY, CDR2 FYNNEI. The CDR3 nucleotides are TGTGCCAGCAGACCGAGTATCGGGACAGTTGACACCGGGGAGCTGTTTTTT. This codes for CASRPSIGTVDTGELFF.

This clone has only one observation. The V and J genes are TRBV28 and TRBJ2-7, with TRBD2 matching 8 bases. Looked up from germline, CDR1 is MDHEN and CDR2 is SYDVKM. This CDR3 spans 14 amino acids. V shed 7 bases and J 2 bases; nucleotides not matched to a gene: 7. In nucleotides, the CDR3 is TGTGCCAGCACCTCTAGCGGGTTGACCTACGAGCAGTACTTC. This translates into CASTSSGLTYEQYF.

This chain uses TRBV30 with TRBJ1-5; the D gene is possibly TRBD1 (6 bases). This CDR3 spans 13 amino acids. The germline V and J ends were trimmed by 0 bases and 9 bases, with 12 bases remaining between them. Germline V lookup: CDR1 GTSNPN, CDR2 SVGIG (reference sequence). CDR3 bases: TGTGCCTGGAGTGTAGGGGGGGAATCGCCCCAGCATTTT. As protein: CAWSVGGESPQHF.

This clone was found once. The sample carries other DNA sequences with the same CDR3. The chain has TRBV7-9 and TRBJ2-2; TRBD2 agrees at 10 bases. Trimming at V came to 6 bases and at J to 2 bases, leaving 6 bases not matched to a gene. CDR1 is SEHNR, CDR2 FQNEAQ, per germline (reference sequence). This CDR3 is built from 16 residues. CDR3 sequence reads: CASSRGTSANTGELFF. CDR3 DNA: TGTGCCAGCAGTCGTGGGACTAGCGCTAACACCGGGGAGCTGTTTTTT.

The gene calls are TRBV5-1 and TRBJ2-7; TRBD1 matches at 7 bases. Germline CDR1 is SGHRS and CDR2 is YFSETQ. The CDR3 totals 15 residues. J was trimmed by 3 bases and V by 1 base; bases with no gene match: 7. In DNA, the CDR3 is TGCGCCAGCAGCTTGACGCCGGACAGGAGCTACGAGCAGTACTTC. It is translated as CASSLTPDRSYEQYF.

The rearrangement joins TRBV6-1 to TRBJ2-7, with 9 bases matching TRBD1. V lost 6 bases to trimming and J lost 4 bases; unmatched junction nucleotides: 7. Germline CDR1 reads MNHNS; CDR2 reads SASEGT. This CDR3 is 14 amino acids long. DNA of the CDR3: TGTGCCAGCAGCCGACAGGGGGAGAGTTACGAGCAGTACTTC. Residues: CASSRQGESYEQYF.